This T cell receptor beta chain was recorded in a study of blood T cell repertoires in COVID-19. Study context: Specimens from acute and convalescent COVID-19 originated in the United States, Italy and Spain.

Per the original methods: Amplification of reference gene primers was used by the study to estimate nucleated cell counts. Clones were read by immunoSEQ multiplex PCR, and TCRdb kept only the in-frame ones, dropping some. V and J calls and clone size follow that table, whereas D and trimming were derived from the DNA. The sample shows 250,000 to 300,000 clones, 88% of them seen only once. CDR1 and CDR2 (germline): SGHTS, YDEGEE. The CDR3 spans 15 residues. Germline trimming cut 4 bases from V and 5 bases from J; bases unmatched to any gene: 8. The chain recombines TRBV5-8 with TRBJ2-2, with 7 bases that match TRBD2. The sequencing input was PBMCs or T cells enriched from blood (not recorded which). The TCR comes from a woman aged 60-70 years in a cohort exposed to, infected with or recovered from COVID-19 (not recorded which). Here the CDR3 DNA reads TGTGCCAGCAGCCTGGGACTACGAGAAACCGGGGAGCTGTTTTTT. It translates to CASSLGLRETGELFF.